This T cell receptor (beta chain) was identified during a study of identical twins. TCRdb re-analysed the 5' RACE reads in MiXCR, keeping a single row per CDR3 protein. The data contain 600,000 to 850,000 distinct CDR3 sequences, 18% of them singletons. This clonotype was counted a few times. The antigen remains unidentified. V shed 5 bases and J shed 3 bases, with 12 bases lying between them. The CDR3 is 14 residues long. Germline V gene sequence: CDR1 KGHDR, CDR2 SFDVKD. Only healthy Caucasians were included as donors. Study-wide points: Conclusions relied on cross-sectional statistical analysis, not following the same donors.

The same sample was also studied in work on T cells expressing NK-cell markers.

The TCR sequence derives from a woman aged 18-30 years in good health. The sample comprised PBMCs. This sequence joins TRBV24-1 and TRBJ1-1, with D hard to call. In DNA form, the CDR3 reads TGTGCCACCAGTGGATGGGATCAGCACACTGAAGCTTTCTTT. It yields the protein CATSGWDQHTEAFF.